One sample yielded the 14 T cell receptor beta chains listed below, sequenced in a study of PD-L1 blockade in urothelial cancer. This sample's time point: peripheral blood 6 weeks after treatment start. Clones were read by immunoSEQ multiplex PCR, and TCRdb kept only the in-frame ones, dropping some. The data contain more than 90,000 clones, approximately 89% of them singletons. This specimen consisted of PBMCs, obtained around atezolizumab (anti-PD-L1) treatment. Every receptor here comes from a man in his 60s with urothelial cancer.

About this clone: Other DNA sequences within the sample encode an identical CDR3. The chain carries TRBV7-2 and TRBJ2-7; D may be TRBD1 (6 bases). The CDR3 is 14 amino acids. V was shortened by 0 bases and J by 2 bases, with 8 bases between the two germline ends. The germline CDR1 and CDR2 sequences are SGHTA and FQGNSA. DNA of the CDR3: TGTGCCAGCAGCTTAGCACAGGGCCCCTACGAGCAGTACTTC. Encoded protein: CASSLAQGPYEQYF.

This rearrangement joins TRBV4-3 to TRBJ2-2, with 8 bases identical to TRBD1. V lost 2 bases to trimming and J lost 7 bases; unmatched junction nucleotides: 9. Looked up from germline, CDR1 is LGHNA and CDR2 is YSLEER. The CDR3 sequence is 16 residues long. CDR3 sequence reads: CASSQNDQGADGELFF. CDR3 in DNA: TGCGCCAGCAGCCAAAACGACCAGGGGGCGGACGGGGAGCTGTTTTTT.

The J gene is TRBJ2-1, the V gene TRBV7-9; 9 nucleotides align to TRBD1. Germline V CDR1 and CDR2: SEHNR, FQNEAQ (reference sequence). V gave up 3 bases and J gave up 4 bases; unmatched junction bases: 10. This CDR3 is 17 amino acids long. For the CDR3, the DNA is TGTGCCAGCAGCTTTAGAGCAGGGACAGGGAGGTACAATGAGCAGTTCTTC. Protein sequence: CASSFRAGTGRYNEQFF.

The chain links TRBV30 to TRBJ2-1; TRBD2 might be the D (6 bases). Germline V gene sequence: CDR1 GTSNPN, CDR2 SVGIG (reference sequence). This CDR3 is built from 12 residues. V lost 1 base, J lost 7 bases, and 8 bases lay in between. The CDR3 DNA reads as TGTGCCTGGAGTGGACTAGTTAATGAGCAGTTCTTC. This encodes CAWSGLVNEQFF.

The CDR3 bases are TGTGCCAGCAGCCGGGGACTAGACTACAATGAGCAGTTCTTC. Residues: CASSRGLDYNEQFF. The chain recombines TRBV28 with TRBJ2-1; 8 bases map to TRBD2. V lost 6 bases and J lost 3; bases outside the gene matches: 4. CDR3 length: 14 residues. Per the germline V gene, CDR1 is MDHEN and CDR2 is SYDVKM.

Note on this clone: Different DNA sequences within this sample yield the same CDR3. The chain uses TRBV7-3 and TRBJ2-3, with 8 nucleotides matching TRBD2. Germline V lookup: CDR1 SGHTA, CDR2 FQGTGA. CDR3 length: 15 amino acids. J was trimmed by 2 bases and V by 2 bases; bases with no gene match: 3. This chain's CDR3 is CASSLAGGSTDTQYF. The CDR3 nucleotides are TGTGCCAGCAGCTTAGCGGGGGGTTCCACAGATACGCAGTATTTT.

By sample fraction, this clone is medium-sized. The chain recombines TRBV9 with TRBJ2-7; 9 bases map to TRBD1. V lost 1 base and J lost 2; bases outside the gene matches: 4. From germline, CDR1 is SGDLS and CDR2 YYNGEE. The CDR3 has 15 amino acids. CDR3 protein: CASSVSTGGAYEQYF. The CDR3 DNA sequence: TGTGCCAGCAGCGTATCAACAGGGGGCGCCTACGAGCAGTACTTC.

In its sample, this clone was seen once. CDR3 sequence (DNA): TGTGCCAGCAGTGACGGACAGGGGATGTTCGCTTTCTTT. The encoded protein is CASSDGQGMFAFF. The V and J genes are TRBV6-4 and TRBJ1-1; 9 bases fit TRBD1. The V segment lost 2 bases and the J segment 11 bases; nucleotides outside the gene matches: 6. This CDR3 has 13 residues. Germline CDR1 MRHNA, CDR2 SNTAGT.

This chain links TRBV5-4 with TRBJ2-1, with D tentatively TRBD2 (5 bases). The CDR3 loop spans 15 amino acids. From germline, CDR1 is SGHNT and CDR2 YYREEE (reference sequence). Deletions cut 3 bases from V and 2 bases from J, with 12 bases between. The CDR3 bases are TGTGCCAGCAGCTCCGGACCCGGGACCTACAATGAGCAGTTCTTC. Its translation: CASSSGPGTYNEQFF.

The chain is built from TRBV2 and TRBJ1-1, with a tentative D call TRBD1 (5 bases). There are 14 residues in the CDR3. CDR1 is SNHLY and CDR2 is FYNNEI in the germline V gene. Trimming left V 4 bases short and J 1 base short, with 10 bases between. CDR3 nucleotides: TGTGCCAGCAGTGGCGTCAGGGAGAACACTGAAGCTTTCTTT. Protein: CASSGVRENTEAFF.

The CDR3 sequence: CASSEDSSYGYTF. The CDR3, as DNA: TGTGCCAGCAGTGAGGACAGCTCCTATGGCTACACCTTC. V is TRBV6-1 and J is TRBJ1-2, with a possible D match to TRBD1 (6 bases). This CDR3 region has 13 residues. Germline CDR1 MNHNS, CDR2 SASEGT. V lost 3 bases to trimming and J lost 4 bases, with 9 bases between them.

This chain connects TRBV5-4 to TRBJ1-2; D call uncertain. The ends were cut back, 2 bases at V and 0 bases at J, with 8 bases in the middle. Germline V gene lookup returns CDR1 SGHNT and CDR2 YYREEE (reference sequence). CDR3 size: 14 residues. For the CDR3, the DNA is TGTGCCAGCAGCTTCGCCGGGGCTAACTATGGCTACACCTTC. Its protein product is CASSFAGANYGYTF.

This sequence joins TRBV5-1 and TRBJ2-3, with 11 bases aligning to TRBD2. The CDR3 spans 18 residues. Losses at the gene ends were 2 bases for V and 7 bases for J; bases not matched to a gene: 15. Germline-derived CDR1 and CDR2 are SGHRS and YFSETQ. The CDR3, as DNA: TGCGCCAGCAGCTTCGCCCAAAGTAGCGGGAGGGCCGGAAATACGCAGTATTTT. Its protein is CASSFAQSSGRAGNTQYF.

In DNA form, the CDR3 reads TGTGCCTGGAGTAACTTCGGACAGGGACTGTTTTTT. Translated, it gives CAWSNFGQGLFF. The chain joins TRBV30 to TRBJ2-2; 8 bases align to TRBD1. V lost 2 bases, J lost 14 bases, and 7 bases stayed unmatched. There are 12 residues in the CDR3. Germline V gene sequence: CDR1 GTSNPN, CDR2 SVGIG (reference sequence).